Presented here are 3 T cell receptor beta chains from one specimen sequenced in a study of blood T cell repertoires in COVID-19. Profiling relied on immunoSEQ multiplex PCR, and the TCRdb table lists in-frame clones only, not all of them. The sample has roughly 320,000 clones; roughly 90% are singletons. The sequencing input was PBMCs or T cells enriched from blood (not recorded which). The receptors originated from a woman aged 30 to 39 who had been exposed to COVID-19.

The chain recombines TRBV11-2 with TRBJ2-2; 8 bases line up with TRBD1. The trim removed 4 bases at V and 3 bases at J, leaving 4 bases unmatched. CDR1 and CDR2 (germline): SGHAT, FQNNGV. The CDR3 is made up of 15 amino acids. CDR3 sequence reads: CASSYLDRDTGELFF. CDR3 in DNA: TGTGCCAGCAGCTATTTGGACAGGGACACCGGGGAGCTGTTTTTT.

This rearrangement joins TRBV4-3 to TRBJ2-7, with 7 nucleotides matching TRBD1. This CDR3 is built from 16 residues. V shed 1 base, J shed 2 bases, and the junction held 8 bases outside the gene matches. Germline lookup yields CDR1 LGHNA and CDR2 YSLEER. The CDR3 sequence is CASSQGRTGLTYEQYF. The CDR3 region has the DNA TGCGCCAGCAGCCAAGGTCGGACAGGCTTAACCTACGAGCAGTACTTC.

The V gene is TRBV11-2, the J gene TRBJ1-5; no definite D call. Germline V lookup: CDR1 SGHAT, CDR2 FQNNGV. Between the trimmed V and J ends, which lost 1 base and 9 bases, there was a span of 13 bases. This CDR3 spans 14 amino acids. CDR3 sequence (DNA): TGTGCCAGCAGCTTAGTAACCGCTTGGGCGCCCCAGCATTTT. This sequence encodes CASSLVTAWAPQHF.